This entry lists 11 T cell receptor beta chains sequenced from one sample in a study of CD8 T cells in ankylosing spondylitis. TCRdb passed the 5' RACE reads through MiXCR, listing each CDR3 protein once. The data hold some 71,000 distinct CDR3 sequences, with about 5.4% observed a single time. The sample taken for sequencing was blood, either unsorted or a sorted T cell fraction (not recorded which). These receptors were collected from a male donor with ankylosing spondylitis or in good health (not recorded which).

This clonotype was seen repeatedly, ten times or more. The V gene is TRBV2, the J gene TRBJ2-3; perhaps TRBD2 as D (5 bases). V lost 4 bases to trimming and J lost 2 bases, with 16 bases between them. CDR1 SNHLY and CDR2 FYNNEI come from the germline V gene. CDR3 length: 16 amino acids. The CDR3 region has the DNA TGTGCCAGCAGTGGGGCGAATCTAGACTACACAGATACGCAGTATTTT. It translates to CASSGANLDYTDTQYF.

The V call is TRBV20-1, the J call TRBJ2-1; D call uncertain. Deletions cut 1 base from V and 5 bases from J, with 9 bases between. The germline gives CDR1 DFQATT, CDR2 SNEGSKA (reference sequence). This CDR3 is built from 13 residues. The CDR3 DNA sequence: TGCAGTGCTAGAGTCCCTGGGGACAATGAGCAGTTCTTC. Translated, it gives CSARVPGDNEQFF.

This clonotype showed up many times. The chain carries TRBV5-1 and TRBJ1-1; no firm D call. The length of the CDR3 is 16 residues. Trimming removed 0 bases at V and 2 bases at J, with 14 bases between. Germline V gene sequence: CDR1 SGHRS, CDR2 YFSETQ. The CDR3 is CASSLVSVQPNTEAFF. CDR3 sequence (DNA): TGCGCCAGCAGCTTGGTGAGTGTCCAACCCAACACTGAAGCTTTCTTT.

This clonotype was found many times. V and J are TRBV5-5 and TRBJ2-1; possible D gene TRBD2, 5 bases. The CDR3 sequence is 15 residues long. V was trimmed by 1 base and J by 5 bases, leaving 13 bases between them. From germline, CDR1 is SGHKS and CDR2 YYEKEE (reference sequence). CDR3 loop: CASSLLAGVDNEQFF. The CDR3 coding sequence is TGTGCCAGCAGCTTGCTAGCTGGGGTCGACAATGAGCAGTTCTTC.

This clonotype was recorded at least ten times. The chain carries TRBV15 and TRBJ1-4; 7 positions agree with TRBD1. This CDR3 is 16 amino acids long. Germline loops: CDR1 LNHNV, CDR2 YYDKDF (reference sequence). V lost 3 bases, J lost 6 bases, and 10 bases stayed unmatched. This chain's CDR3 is CATSRGRDSRDEKLFF. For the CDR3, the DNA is TGTGCCACCAGCAGGGGCCGGGACAGTCGGGATGAAAAACTGTTTTTT. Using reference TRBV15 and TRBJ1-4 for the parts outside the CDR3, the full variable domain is DAMVIQNPRYQVTQFGKPVTLSCSQTLNHNVMYWYQQKSSQAPKLLFHYYDKDFNNEADTPDNFQSRRPNTSFCFLDIRSPGLGDTAMYLCATSRGRDSRDEKLFFGSGTQLSVL.

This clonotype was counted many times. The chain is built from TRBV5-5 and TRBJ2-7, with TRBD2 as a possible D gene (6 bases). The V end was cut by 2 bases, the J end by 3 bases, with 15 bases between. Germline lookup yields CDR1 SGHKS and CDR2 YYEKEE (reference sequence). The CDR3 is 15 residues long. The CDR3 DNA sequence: TGTGCCAGCAGCTTAGGGGCTAGCGATCTCTACGAGCAGTACTTC. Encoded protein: CASSLGASDLYEQYF.

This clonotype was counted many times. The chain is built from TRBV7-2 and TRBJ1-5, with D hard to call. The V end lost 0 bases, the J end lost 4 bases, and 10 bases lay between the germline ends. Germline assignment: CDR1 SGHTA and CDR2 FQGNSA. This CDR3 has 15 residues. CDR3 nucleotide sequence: TGTGCCAGCAGCTTAGCATCAGGAAGAAATCAGCCCCAGCATTTT. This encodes CASSLASGRNQPQHF. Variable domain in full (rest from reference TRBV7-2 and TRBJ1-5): GAGVSQSPSNKVTEKGKDVELRCDPISGHTALYWYRQSLGQGLEFLIYFQGNSAPDKSGLPSDRFSAERTGGSVSTLTIQRTQQEDSAVYLCASSLASGRNQPQHFGDGTRLSIL.

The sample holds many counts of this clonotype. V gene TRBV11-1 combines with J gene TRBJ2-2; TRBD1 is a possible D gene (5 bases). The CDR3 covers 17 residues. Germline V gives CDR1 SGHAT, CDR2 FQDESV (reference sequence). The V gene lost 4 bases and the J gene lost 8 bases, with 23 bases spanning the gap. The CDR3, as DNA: TGTGCCAGCAGCTCATCGCTTTTTTGGTCCTCAGGGGGGGAGCTGTTTTTT. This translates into CASSSSLFWSSGGELFF.

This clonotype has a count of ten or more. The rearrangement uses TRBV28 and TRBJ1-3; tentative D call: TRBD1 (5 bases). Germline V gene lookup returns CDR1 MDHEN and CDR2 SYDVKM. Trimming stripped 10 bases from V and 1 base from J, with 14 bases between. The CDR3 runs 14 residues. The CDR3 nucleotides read TGTGCCACCATCGCAAGGGGTTCTGGAAACACCATATATTTT. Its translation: CATIARGSGNTIYF.

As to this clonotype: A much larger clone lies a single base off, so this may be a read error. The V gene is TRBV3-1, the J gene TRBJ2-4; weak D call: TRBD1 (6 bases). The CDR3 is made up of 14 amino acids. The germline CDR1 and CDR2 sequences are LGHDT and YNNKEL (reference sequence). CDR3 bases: TGTGCCAGCAGCCTTCAGGGGCTCAGGTACATTCAGTGCTTC. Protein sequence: CASSLQGLRYIQCF.

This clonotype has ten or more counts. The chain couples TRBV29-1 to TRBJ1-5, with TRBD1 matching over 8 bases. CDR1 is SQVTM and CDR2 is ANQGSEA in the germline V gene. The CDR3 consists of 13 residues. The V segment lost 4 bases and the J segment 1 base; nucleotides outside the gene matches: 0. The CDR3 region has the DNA TGCAGCGTTGGACAGGGGAGCAATCAGCCCCAGCATTTT. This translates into CSVGQGSNQPQHF.